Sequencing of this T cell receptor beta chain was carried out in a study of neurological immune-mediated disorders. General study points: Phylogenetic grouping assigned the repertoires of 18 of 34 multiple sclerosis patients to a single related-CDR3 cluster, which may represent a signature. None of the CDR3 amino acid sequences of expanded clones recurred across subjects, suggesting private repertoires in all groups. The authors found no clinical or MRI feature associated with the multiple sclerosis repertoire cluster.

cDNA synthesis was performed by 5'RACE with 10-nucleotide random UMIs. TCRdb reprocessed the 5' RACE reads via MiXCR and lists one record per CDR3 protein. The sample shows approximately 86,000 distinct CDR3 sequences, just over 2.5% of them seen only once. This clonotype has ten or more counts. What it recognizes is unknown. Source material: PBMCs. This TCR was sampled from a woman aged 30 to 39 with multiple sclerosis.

In DNA, the CDR3 is TGTGCCAGCAGCTTAGGCATCGATGAGCAGTTCTTC. As protein: CASSLGIDEQFF. The gene calls are TRBV7-2 and TRBJ2-1; D is unclear. The CDR3 is 12 amino acids. In germline, CDR1 is SGHTA, CDR2 FQGNSA. The germline V and J ends were trimmed by 1 base and 8 bases, with 6 bases remaining between them.